Included here is one T cell receptor beta chain sequence, with context. The RNA, about 0.45 to 1 ug, was put through reverse transcription using random hexamers. MiXCR was run by TCRdb on the immunoSEQ multiplex PCR reads, yielding one entry per CDR3 protein. Here the sample spans approximately 120,000 distinct CDR3 sequences, roughly 97% being singletons. The length of the CDR3 is 15 residues. Germline V gene lookup returns CDR1 MNHEY and CDR2 SVGAGI. With 0 bases removed from V and 6 bases from J, the gap between germline ends came to 15 bases. This sample stems from a study of CD8 T cells in Susac syndrome.

The chain employs TRBV6-5 and TRBJ2-7; either TRBD1 or TRBD2 may supply D (6 bases each). The clonotype comes from a human donor in good health. Sequenced: CD4+ T cells from PBMCs. CDR3 DNA sequence: TGTGCCAGCAGTTACTCGGGGGGCAGGACCCTCGAGCAGTACTTC. Translated: CASSYSGGRTLEQYF.